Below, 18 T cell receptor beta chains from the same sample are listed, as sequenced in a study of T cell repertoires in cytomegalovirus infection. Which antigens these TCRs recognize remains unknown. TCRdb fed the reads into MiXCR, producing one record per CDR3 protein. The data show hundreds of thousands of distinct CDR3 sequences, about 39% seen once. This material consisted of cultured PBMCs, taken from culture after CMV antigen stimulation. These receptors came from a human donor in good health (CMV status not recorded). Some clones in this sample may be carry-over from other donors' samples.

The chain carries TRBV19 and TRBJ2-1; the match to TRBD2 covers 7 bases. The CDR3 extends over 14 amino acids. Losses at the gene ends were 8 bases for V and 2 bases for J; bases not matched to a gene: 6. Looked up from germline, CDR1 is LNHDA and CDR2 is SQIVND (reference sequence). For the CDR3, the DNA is TGTGCCAGTCAACGGGAGGCCACCTACAATGAGCAGTTCTTC. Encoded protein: CASQREATYNEQFF.

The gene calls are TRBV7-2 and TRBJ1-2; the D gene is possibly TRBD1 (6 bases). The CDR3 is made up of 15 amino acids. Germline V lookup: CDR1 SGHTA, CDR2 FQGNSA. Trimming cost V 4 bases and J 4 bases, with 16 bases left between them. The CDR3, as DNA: TGTGCCAGCAGCTCCAGGGGCGGGGGGAGCTATGGCTACACCTTC. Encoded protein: CASSSRGGGSYGYTF.

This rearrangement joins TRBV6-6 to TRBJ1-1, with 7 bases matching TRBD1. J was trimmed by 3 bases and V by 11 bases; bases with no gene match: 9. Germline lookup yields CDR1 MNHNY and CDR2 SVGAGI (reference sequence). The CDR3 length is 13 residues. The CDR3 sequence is CAGHTGQHTEAFF. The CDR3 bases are TGTGCCGGGCACACGGGACAGCACACTGAAGCTTTCTTT.

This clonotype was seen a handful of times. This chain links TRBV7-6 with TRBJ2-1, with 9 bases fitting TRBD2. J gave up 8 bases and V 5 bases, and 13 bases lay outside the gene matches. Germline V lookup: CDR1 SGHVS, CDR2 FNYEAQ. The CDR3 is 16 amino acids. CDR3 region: CASSAQASGKGYEQFF. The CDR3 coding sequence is TGTGCCAGCAGCGCACAGGCTAGCGGGAAGGGCTATGAGCAGTTCTTC. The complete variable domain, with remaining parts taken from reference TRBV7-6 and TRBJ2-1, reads GAGVSQSPRYKVTKRGQDVALRCDPISGHVSLYWYRQALGQGPEFLTYFNYEAQQDKSGLPNDRFSAERPEGSISTLTIQRTEQRDSAMYRCASSAQASGKGYEQFFGPGTRLTVL.

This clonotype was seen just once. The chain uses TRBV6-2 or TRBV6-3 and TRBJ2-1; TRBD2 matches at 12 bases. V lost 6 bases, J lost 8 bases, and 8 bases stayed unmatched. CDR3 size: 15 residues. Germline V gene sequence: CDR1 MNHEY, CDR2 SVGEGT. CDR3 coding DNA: TGTGCCAGCAGCCTCCCCGGACTAGCGGGACATGAGCAGTTCTTC. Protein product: CASSLPGLAGHEQFF.

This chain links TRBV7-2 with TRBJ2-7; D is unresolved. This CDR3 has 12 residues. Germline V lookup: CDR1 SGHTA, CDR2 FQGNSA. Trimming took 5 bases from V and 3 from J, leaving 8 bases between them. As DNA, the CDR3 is TGTGCCAGCAGCCGGATGGACTACGAGCAGTACTTC. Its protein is CASSRMDYEQYF.

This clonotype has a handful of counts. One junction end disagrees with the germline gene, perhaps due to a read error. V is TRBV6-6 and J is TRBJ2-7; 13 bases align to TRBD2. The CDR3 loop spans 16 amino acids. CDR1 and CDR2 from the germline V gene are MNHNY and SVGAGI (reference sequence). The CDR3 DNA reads TGTGCCAGCAGTGACTCCGGGACTAGCGGGACCGACGAGCAGTACTTC. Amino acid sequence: CASSDSGTSGTDEQYF.

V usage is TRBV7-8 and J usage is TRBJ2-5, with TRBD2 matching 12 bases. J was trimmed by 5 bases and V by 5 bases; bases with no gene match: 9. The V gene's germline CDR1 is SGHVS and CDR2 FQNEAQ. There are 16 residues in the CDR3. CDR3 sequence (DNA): TGTGCCAGCAGCCCCCGGGTCCTAGCGGGAGGGGAGACCCAGTACTTC. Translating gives CASSPRVLAGGETQYF.

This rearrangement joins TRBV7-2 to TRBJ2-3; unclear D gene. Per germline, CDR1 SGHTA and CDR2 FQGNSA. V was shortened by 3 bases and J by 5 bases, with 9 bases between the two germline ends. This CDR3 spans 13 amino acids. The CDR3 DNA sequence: TGTGCCAGCAGCTTGCTCCTAATAGATACGCAGTATTTT. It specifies CASSLLLIDTQYF.

The CDR3 spells CASSLAWATDTQYF. CDR3 DNA sequence: TGTGCCAGCAGCTTGGCTTGGGCCACAGATACGCAGTATTTT. The chain recombines TRBV11-2 with TRBJ2-3; D uncertain. CDR3 size: 14 residues. V was pared by 3 bases and J by 2 bases, with 9 bases between. Looked up from germline, CDR1 is SGHAT and CDR2 is FQNNGV.

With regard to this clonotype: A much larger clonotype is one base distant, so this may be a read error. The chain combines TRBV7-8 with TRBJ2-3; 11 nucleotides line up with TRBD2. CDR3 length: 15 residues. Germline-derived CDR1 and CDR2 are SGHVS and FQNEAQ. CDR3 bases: TGTGCCAGCAGCTCCCGACTAGCGGGAACGAATACGCATTATTTT. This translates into CASSSRLAGTNTHYF.

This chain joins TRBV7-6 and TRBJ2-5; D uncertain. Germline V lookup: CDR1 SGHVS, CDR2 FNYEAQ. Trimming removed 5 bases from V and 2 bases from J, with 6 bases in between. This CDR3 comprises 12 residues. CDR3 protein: CASSRVQETQYF. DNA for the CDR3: TGTGCCAGCAGCAGAGTACAAGAGACCCAGTACTTC.

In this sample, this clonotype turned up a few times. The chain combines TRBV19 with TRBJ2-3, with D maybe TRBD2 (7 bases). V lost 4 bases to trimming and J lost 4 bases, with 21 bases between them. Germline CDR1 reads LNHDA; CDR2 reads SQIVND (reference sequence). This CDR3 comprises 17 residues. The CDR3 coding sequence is TGTGCCAGTAGTAGAGCGGGACACGGGCTTGCGGCAGATACGCAGTATTTT. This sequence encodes CASSRAGHGLAADTQYF. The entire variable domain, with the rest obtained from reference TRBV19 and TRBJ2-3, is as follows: DGGITQSPKYLFRKEGQNVTLSCEQNLNHDAMYWYRQDPGQGLRLIYYSQIVNDFQKGDIAEGYSVSREKKESFPLTVTSAQKNPTAFYLCASSRAGHGLAADTQYFGPGTRLTVL.

CDR3 sequence (DNA): TGCGCCAGCAAACTAGCCCCCACAGATACGCAGTATTTT. Translated: CASKLAPTDTQYF. The J gene is TRBJ2-3, the V gene TRBV5-1, with D tentatively TRBD2 (6 bases). Germline CDR1 reads SGHRS; CDR2 reads YFSETQ. The CDR3 is 13 residues long. The V end lost 6 bases, the J end lost 2 bases, and 10 bases lay between the germline ends.

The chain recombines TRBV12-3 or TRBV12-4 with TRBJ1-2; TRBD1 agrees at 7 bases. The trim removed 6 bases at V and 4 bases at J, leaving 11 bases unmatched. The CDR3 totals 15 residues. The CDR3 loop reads CASSRRLQGTYGYTF. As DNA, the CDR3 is TGTGCCAGCAGCCGGCGCCTACAGGGGACCTATGGCTACACCTTC.

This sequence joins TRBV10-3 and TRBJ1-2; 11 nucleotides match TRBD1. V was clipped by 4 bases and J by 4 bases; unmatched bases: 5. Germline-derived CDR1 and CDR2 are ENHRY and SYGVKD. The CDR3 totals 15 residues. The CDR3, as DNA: TGTGCCATCAGTGGTGGGACAGGGGGGCTCTATGGCTACACCTTC. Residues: CAISGGTGGLYGYTF.

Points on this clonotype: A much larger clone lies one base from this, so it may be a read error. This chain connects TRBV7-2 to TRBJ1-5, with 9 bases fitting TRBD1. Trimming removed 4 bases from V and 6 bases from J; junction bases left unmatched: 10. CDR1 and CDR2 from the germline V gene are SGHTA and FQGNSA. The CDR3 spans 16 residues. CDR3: CASSYQPVQGAQPQHF. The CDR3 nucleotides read TGTGCCAGCAGCTATCAACCGGTACAGGGGGCTCAGCCCCAGCATTTT.

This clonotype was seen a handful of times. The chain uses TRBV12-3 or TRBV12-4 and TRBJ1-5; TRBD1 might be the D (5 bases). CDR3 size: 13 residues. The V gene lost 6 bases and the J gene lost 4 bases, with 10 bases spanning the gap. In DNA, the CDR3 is TGTGCCAGCAGCCCTTCAGGGAATCAGCCCCAGCATTTT. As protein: CASSPSGNQPQHF.